Given below is one T cell receptor beta chain in context. As a fraction of the sample, this clonotype is large (0.1 to 1%). The antigen it recognizes is unknown. No base quality values were provided; no much bigger clone lies one nucleotide off. The method was 5' RACE. TCR libraries were built from RNA with the SMARTer Human TCR a/b Profiling Kit, capturing full V(D)J regions of both alpha and beta chains. The amplified libraries were purified with AMPure XP beads and were validated on an Agilent 2100 Bioanalyzer using the DNA 1000 Kit. Libraries were sequenced on an Illumina MiSeq with the 600-cycle v3 reagent kit, giving 2 x 300 bp paired-end reads. In the authors' own workflow: Reads were processed using MiXCR and VDJTools, with non-productive clonotypes removed and clonotypes collapsed by CDR3 amino acid sequence before frequencies were recalculated. Matching of CDR3 sequences to the McPAS-TCR database tolerated a Levenshtein distance of 1, and UpSet plots were generated in R using UpSetR. TCRdb trimmed public reads at Q25 via fastp, called clones via MiXCR and kept in-frame beta chains. CDR3 protein duplicates are merged, each entry listing the most common genes and DNA. These V and J calls originate from TCRdb's pipeline instead of the authors' own analysis. Present in this sample are fewer than 2,000 distinct CDR3 sequences, 15% of which were seen just once. The top ten constitute approximately 30% of the sample.

These data are taken from a study of Epstein–Barr virus B cells in breast cancer (dated by TCRdb to 2020 to 2022). For context, the study as a whole: Control T cells were expanded by a rapid expansion method using irradiated PBMC feeders, soluble OKT3 and IL-2 at around 200 U/ml, and were collected about 9-12 days after stimulation. This single-patient case report examined whether EBV+ B cells infiltrating the tumor shape the T-cell receptor repertoire in triple-negative breast cancer.

The full study reports these points: Since all data came from a single patient, described as a first proof of concept, generalization is limited.

RNA from roughly 9.3e4 to 9.6e5 cultured T cells was extracted using RNeasy Micro or Mini kits with on-column DNase digestion, and the RNA was checked on an Agilent 2100 Bioanalyzer. As encoded in the germline V gene, CDR1 is LGHNA while CDR2 is YSLEER. Counted from cysteine to phenylalanine, this CDR3 has 13 amino acids. The entry retains the CDR3 DNA only, 39 bases that are in frame from base 1. The V end loses 1 base and the J end loses 7 bases, and a stretch of 10 bases separates them. Sequenced sample: tumor-infiltrating lymphocytes expanded in culture. The receptor was derived from a woman in her 40s with triple-negative breast cancer. The sequence links TRBV4-3 to TRBJ2-5; a tentative D match to TRBD1 spans 5 bases. The CDR3: CASSQGVGATQYF. Here is the DNA: TGCGCCAGCAGCCAAGGGGTAGGGGCGACCCAGTACTTC.